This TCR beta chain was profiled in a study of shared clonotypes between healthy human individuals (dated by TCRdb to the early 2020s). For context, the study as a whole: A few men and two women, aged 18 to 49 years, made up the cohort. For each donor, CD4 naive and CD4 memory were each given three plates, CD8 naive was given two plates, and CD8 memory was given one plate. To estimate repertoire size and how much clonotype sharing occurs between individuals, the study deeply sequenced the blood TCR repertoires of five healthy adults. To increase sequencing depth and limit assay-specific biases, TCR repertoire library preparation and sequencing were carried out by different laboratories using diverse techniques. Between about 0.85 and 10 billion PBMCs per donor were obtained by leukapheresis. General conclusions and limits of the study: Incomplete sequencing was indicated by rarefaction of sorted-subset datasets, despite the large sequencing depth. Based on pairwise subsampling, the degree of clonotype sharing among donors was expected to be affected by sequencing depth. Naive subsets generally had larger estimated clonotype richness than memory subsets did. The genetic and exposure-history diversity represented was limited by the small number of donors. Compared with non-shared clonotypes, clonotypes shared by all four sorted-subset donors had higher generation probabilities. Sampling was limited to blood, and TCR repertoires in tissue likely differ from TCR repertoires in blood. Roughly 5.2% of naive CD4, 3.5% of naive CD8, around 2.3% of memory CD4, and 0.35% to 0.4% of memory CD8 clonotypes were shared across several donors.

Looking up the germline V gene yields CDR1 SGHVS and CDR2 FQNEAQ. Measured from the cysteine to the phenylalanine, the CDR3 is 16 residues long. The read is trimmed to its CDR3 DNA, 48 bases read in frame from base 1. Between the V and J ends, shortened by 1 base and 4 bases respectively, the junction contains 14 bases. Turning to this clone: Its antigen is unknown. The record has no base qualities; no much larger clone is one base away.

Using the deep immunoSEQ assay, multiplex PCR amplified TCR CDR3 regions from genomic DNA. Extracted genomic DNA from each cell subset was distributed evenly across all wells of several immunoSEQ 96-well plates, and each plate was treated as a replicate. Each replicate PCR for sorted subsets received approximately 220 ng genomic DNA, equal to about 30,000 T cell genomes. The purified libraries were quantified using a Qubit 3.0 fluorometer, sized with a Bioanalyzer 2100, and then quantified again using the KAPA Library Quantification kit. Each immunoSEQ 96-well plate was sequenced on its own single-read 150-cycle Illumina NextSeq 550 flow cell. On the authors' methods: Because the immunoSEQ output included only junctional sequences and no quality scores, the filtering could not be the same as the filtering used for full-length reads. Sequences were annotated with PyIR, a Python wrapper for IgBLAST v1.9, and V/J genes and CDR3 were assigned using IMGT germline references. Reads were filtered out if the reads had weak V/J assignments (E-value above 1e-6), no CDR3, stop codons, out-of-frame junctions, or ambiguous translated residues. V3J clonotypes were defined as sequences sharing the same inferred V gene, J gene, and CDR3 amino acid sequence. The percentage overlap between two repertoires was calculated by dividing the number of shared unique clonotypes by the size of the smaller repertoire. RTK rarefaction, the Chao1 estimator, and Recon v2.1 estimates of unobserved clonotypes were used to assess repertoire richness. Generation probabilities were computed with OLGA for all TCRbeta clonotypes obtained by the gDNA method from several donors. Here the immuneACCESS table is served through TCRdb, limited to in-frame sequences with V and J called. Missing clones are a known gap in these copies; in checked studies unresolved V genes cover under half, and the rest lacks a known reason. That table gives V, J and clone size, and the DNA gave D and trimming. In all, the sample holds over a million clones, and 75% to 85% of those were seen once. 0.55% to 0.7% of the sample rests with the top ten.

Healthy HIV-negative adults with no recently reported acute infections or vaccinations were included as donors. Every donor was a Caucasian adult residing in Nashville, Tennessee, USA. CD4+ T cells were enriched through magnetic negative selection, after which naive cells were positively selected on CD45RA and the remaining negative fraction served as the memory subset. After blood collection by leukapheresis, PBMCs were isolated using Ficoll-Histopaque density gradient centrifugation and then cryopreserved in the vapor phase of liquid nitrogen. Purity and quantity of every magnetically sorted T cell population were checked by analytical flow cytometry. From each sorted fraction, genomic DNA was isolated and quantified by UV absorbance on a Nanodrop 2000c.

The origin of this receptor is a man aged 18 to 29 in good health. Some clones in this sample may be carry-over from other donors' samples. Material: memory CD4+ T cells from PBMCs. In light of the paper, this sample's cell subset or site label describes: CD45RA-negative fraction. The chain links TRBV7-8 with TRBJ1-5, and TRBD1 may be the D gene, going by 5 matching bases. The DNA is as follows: TGTGCCAGCAGCTTAGAGGGTCGGAGGGGTAATCAGCCCCAGCATTTT. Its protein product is CASSLEGRRGNQPQHF. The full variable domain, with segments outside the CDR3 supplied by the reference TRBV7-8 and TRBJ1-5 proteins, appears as GAGVSQSPRYKVAKRGQDVALRCDPISGHVSLFWYQQALGQGPEFLTYFQNEAQLDKSGLPSDRFFAERPEGSVSTLKIQRTQQEDSAVYLCASSLEGRRGNQPQHFGDGTRLSIL.